This TCR beta chain comes out of a study of shared clonotypes between healthy human individuals. The germline V gene encodes CDR1 MNHNY and CDR2 SVGAGI (reference sequence). This CDR3 has 15 residues. V lost 2 bases to trimming and J lost 2 bases, with 13 bases between them. The assay was immunoSEQ multiplex PCR, and TCRdb's table has in-frame clones only and misses some. The sample lists roughly 2.5 million clones, around 94% seen once, with 0.11% to 0.15% in the top ten. For this clone: This same CDR3 is encoded by further DNA sequences in the sample.

The V call is TRBV6-6, the J call TRBJ2-7, with a tentative D call TRBD2 (5 bases). This receptor was identified in a man aged 18 to 29 in good health. Sequenced sample: naive CD4+ T cells sorted from blood. Subset given: CD45RA+ positively selected. The CDR3 region is CASSYGPLGAYEQYF. In nucleotides, the CDR3 is TGTGCCAGCAGTTACGGGCCCCTGGGAGCCTACGAGCAGTACTTC.